This entry describes one T cell receptor (beta chain). This clonotype was seen ten or more times. What antigen it recognizes has not been identified. No per-base quality is available; no much larger clone lies one base away. The data belong to a study of regulatory T cells in long-lasting Graves disease (dated by TCRdb to 2020 to 2022). Regarding the study in general: To count as having persistent Graves' disease, a patient had to have received antithyroid drug treatment for over 5 years with TSH receptor autoantibodies remaining persistently positive. This study used TCR sequencing and RNA sequencing of peripheral blood to compare persistent Graves' disease patients against newly diagnosed Graves' disease patients. The study was registered as a clinical trial and conducted in China. TCR sequencing covered some 13 persistent and some 20 newly diagnosed Graves' disease patients, some 35 samples in total. On average, persistent Graves' disease patients in the clinical cohort had been on antithyroid drugs for around 9.5 years. The study at large found these results: Sequencing and analysis were restricted to the TCR beta chain. The authors acknowledged the small sample size as a limitation that may reduce accuracy. Peripheral blood alone was examined, since thyroid tissue, which constituted the primary lesion, could not be accessed. A larger number of public clonotypes was shared among persistent patients (around 2,700) than among newly diagnosed patients (around 890). Lower TCR Shannon entropy and fewer highly expanded clones were observed in persistent Graves' disease patients than in newly diagnosed patients, which suggested clonal expansion.

Receptors were amplified or captured by multiplex PCR. TCRdb records Illumina HiSeq 4000 as the sequencer. iRepertoire HTBI primers and Arm-PCR amplification of CDR3 regions were used to construct TCR beta libraries. Before sequencing, the PCR products underwent gel purification. In the source study's methods: A total of some 65 TRBV and 14 TRBJ segments were identified across samples and were used for gene usage analysis of CDR3 amino acid clonotypes. COPE and FqMerger were used to merge filtered high-quality paired reads into contigs. BLAST was used to align contigs to IMGT TRBV, TRBD and TRBJ reference genes, with CDR3 defined following IMGT. Clonotypes above 0.1% frequency were classified as highly expanded clones. Repertoire diversity was measured by Shannon entropy, and V-J evenness by the Gini coefficient. Clonotypes shared by more than one individual were considered public. The public sequencing data were trimmed at Q25 with fastp and processed into clonotypes with MiXCR by TCRdb, which kept only in-frame beta chains. CDR3 protein sequences are deduplicated, and each keeps its most common genes and DNA. For this entry, the V and J calls and clone size follow TCRdb and not the study's own pipeline. The sample yields some 470,000 distinct CDR3 sequences; roughly a fifth were counted once. Of the sample, 7.1% is held by the ten largest clones.

Reading the label with the study, this specimen's time point is: persistent/refractory GD, antithyroid drugs over 5 years with positive TRAb. RNA was extracted from PBMCs in TRIzol for both TCR sequencing and RNA sequencing. Graves' disease was diagnosed according to American Thyroid Association guidelines. Recruitment of patients was carried out at an endocrinology department in Xi'an, China. Each patient gave approximately 8.8 milliliters of peripheral blood, collected in an EDTA anticoagulant tube. Ficoll Paque Plus density gradient separation was used to isolate PBMCs, and no further T cell sorting was done. RNA quality was checked with an Agilent 2100 Bioanalyzer and agarose gel, and concentration with a NanoDrop 2000. This clonotype was obtained from a female donor with Graves disease. Sequenced material: peripheral blood mononuclear cells (PBMCs), taken when the disease was refractory, from a patient treated with antithyroid drugs.

The CDR3 protein is CASTPTGGWRSLNTEAFF. The DNA sequence reads TGTGCCAGCACCCCGACGGGGGGTTGGCGTAGCTTGAACACTGAAGCTTTCTTT. This sequence uses TRBV27 and TRBJ1-1, with a tentative D gene TRBD1 over 5 matching bases. CDR1 MNHEY and CDR2 SMNVEV are derived from the germline V gene (reference sequence). From the cysteine up to the phenylalanine, the CDR3 has a length of 18 residues. Left in the record is the CDR3 DNA by itself, 54 bases read in frame from the first base. V was cut back by 7 bases and J by 0 bases, leaving a gap of 24 bases between them.